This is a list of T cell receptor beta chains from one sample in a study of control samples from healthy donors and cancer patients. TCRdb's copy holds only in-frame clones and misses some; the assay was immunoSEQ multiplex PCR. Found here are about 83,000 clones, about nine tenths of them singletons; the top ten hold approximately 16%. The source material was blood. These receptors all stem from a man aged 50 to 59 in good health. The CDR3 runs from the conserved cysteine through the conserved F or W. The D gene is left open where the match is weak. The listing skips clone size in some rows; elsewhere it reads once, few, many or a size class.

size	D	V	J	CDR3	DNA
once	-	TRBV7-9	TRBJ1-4	CASSLGDMYNEKLFF	TGTGCCAGCAGCTTAGGAGACATGTATAATGAAAAACTGTTTTTT
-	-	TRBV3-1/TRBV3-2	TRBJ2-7	CASSQGNSYEQYF	TGTGCCAGCAGCCAGGGGAACTCCTACGAGCAGTACTTC
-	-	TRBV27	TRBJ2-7	CASRYMGGGNEQYF	TGTGCCAGCAGGTATATGGGAGGGGGGAACGAGCAGTACTTC
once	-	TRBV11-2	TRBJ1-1	CASSLDRGPNTEAFF	TGTGCCAGCAGCTTAGATCGGGGGCCGAACACTGAAGCTTTCTTT
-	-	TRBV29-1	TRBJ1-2	CSVEASPGWDYGYTF	TGCAGCGTTGAAGCCTCCCCCGGGTGGGACTATGGCTACACCTTC
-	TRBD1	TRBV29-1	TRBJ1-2	CSVRTGDYGYTF	TGCAGCGTTCGGACAGGGGACTATGGCTACACCTTC
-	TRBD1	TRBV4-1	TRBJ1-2	CASSQERAGTGGKDYGYTF	TGCGCCAGCAGCCAAGAGAGGGCCGGGACAGGGGGCAAGGACTATGGCTACACCTTC
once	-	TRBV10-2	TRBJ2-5	CASRHSSTMGETQYF	TGCGCCAGCAGGCACTCATCAACCATGGGGGAGACCCAGTACTTC
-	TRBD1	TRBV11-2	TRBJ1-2	CASRSTGGGYGYTF	TGTGCCAGCAGATCAACAGGGGGCGGGTATGGCTACACCTTC
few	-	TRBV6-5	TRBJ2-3	CASSSTDTQYF	TGTGCCAGCTCTAGCACAGATACGCAGTATTTT
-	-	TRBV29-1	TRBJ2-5	CSGWGGATQETQYF	TGCAGCGGGTGGGGGGGGGCTACTCAAGAGACCCAGTACTTC
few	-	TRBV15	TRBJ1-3	CATSRVTRSSGNTIYF	TGTGCCACCAGCAGAGTGACCCGCTCATCTGGAAACACCATATATTTT
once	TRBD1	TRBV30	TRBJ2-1	CAWTQGQGTYNEQFF	TGTGCCTGGACCCAGGGACAGGGTACCTACAATGAGCAGTTCTTC
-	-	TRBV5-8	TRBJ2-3	CASSLASEDTQYF	TGTGCCAGCAGCTTGGCCTCCGAAGATACGCAGTATTTT